This TCR beta chain was obtained from a study of cytomegalovirus exposure and HLA in healthy donors. A single count supports this clone. Its specificity is unknown. Primers included in the PCR were 60 Vbeta and 13 Jbeta primers. Profiled with immunoSEQ multiplex PCR; TCRdb holds only in-frame clones, not every one. The sample lists 150,000 or so clones; around 84% were seen once. General study points: The likely origin of a cluster of highly shared sequence variants was a sequencing artifact.

The origin of this receptor is a man aged 18-30 years in good health and CMV-seronegative. Sequencing used PBMCs.

The CDR3 reads CASQREDTGELFF. Here the CDR3 DNA reads TGTGCCAGCCAAAGGGAGGACACCGGGGAGCTGTTTTTT. This sequence joins TRBV13 and TRBJ2-2; a possible D gene is TRBD2 (6 bases). From germline, CDR1 is PRHDT and CDR2 FYEKMQ (reference sequence). The CDR3 contains 13 residues. The germline V and J ends were trimmed by 8 bases and 3 bases, with 10 bases remaining between them.